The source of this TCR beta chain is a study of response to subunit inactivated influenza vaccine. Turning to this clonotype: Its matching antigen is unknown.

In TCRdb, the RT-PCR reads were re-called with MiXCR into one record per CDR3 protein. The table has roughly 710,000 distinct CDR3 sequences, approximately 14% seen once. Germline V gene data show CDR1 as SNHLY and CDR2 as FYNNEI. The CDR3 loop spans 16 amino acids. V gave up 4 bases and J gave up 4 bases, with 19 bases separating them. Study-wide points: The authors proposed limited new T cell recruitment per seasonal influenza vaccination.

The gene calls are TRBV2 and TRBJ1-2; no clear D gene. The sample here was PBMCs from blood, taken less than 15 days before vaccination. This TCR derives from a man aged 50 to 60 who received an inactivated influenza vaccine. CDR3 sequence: CASSAWQTPSGYGYTF. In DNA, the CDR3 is TGTGCCAGCAGTGCCTGGCAGACCCCCTCGGGCTATGGCTACACCTTC.